The next 14 T cell receptor beta chains were all read from a single sample in a study of T-cell memory formation after mild COVID-19. TCRdb analysed the 5' RACE reads with MiXCR anew, one entry per CDR3 protein. Of roughly 400,000 distinct CDR3 sequences listed, around 17% are singletons. Sequencing used PBMCs or a T cell subset sorted from them (not recorded which). The receptors originated from a man between 18 and 29 years old who had mild COVID-19 (a few samples of this study predate the infection). Cell type and time point are not known.

This clonotype was counted only a few times. The rearrangement joins TRBV14 to TRBJ1-2, with TRBD1 as a possible D gene (5 bases). The CDR3 is 14 amino acids. Germline V gene lookup returns CDR1 SGHDN and CDR2 FVKESK. V was clipped by 5 bases and J by 2 bases, with 12 bases between them. The CDR3 loop is CASSARGANYGYTF. Written as DNA, the CDR3 is TGTGCCAGCAGCGCACGAGGGGCGAACTATGGCTACACCTTC.

The chain carries TRBV29-1 and TRBJ2-1, with TRBD1 identical over 10 bases. V was pared by 7 bases and J by 3 bases, with 6 bases of the junction left unmatched. This CDR3 has 14 residues. Germline CDR1 reads SQVTM; CDR2 reads ANQGSEA. CDR3 sequence (DNA): TGCAGCGCCGCCCGGGACAGGGGCTACAATGAGCAGTTCTTC. Protein: CSAARDRGYNEQFF.

The CDR3 DNA reads TGTGCCAGCAGTTTGAGAGGAGGGCTTAACACTGAAGCTTTCTTT. Protein product: CASSLRGGLNTEAFF. The chain links TRBV27 to TRBJ1-1; D uncertain. Germline CDR1 MNHEY, CDR2 SMNVEV (reference sequence). CDR3 length: 15 residues. V dropped 3 bases and J dropped 2 bases, with 13 bases sitting between them.

The table lists this clonotype with a few counts. The rearrangement links TRBV18 to TRBJ1-1; D perhaps matches TRBD1 (6 bases). CDR3 length: 16 residues. Germline assignment: CDR1 KGHSH and CDR2 LQKENI. V was cut by 6 bases and J by 0 bases, with 17 bases left in between. The CDR3 loop is CASSHGQPLMNTEAFF. The DNA for the CDR3 is TGTGCCAGCTCTCATGGACAGCCGCTTATGAACACTGAAGCTTTCTTT.

This clonotype showed up just a few times. This sequence joins TRBV25-1 and TRBJ2-1; a possible D gene is TRBD2 (6 bases). Between the trimmed V and J ends, which lost 5 bases and 8 bases, there was a span of 16 bases. The CDR3 has 14 residues. Germline values: CDR1 MGHDK, CDR2 SYGVNS. In DNA, the CDR3 is TGTGCCAGCAGTCTGAGCGGAGGGTGGGATGAGCAGTTCTTC. Amino acid sequence: CASSLSGGWDEQFF.

This clonotype showed up just a few times. The rearrangement uses TRBV19 and TRBJ1-2; 9 positions match TRBD1. The CDR3 is made up of 16 amino acids. From germline, CDR1 is LNHDA and CDR2 SQIVND (reference sequence). J gave up 1 base and V 5 bases, and 8 bases lay outside the gene matches. The CDR3 region has the DNA TGTGCCAGTAGTCGGAACCGGGACAGGGTTAACTATGGCTACACCTTC. It is translated as CASSRNRDRVNYGYTF.

The chain employs TRBV10-3 and TRBJ1-1; D uncertain. The CDR3 is 13 amino acids. The germline V gene has CDR1 ENHRY and CDR2 SYGVKD. Trimming left V 2 bases short and J 1 base short, with 5 bases between. The CDR3 coding sequence is TGTGCCATCAGTGAGAACCAGAACACTGAAGCTTTCTTT. Translating it yields CAISENQNTEAFF.

The rearrangement joins TRBV11-2 to TRBJ1-3, with D tentatively TRBD1 (5 bases). The germline V gene encodes CDR1 SGHAT and CDR2 FQNNGV. The length of the CDR3 is 20 residues. V was pared by 5 bases and J by 1 base, with 27 bases between. Written as DNA, the CDR3 is TGTGCCAGCAGCCCGTACCGGGACGGCGTCAGAGTGGGATCTGGAAACACCATATATTTT. Translation gives CASSPYRDGVRVGSGNTIYF. Filled out from reference TRBV11-2 and TRBJ1-3, the complete variable domain reads EAGVAQSPRYKIIEKRQSVAFWCNPISGHATLYWYQQILGQGPKLLIQFQNNGVVDDSQLPKDRFSAERLKGVDSTLKIQPAKLEDSAVYLCASSPYRDGVRVGSGNTIYFGEGSWLTVV.

The gene calls are TRBV14 and TRBJ2-1, with a tentative D call TRBD1 (5 bases). The germline V and J ends were trimmed by 1 base and 9 bases, with 19 bases remaining between them. The CDR3 runs to 16 residues. CDR1 SGHDN and CDR2 FVKESK come from the germline V gene. The CDR3 DNA is TGTGCCAGCAGCCAAGTACAAGGGGATCAAGCTGGTGAGCAGTTCTTC. This sequence encodes CASSQVQGDQAGEQFF.

This clonotype was counted only a few times. CDR3 sequence: CASSPLQGRDTQYF. The CDR3 DNA reads TGTGCCAGCTCACCCCTTCAGGGGAGGGATACGCAGTATTTT. The gene calls are TRBV18 and TRBJ2-3; D is perhaps TRBD1 or TRBD2 (6 bases each). CDR3 size: 14 residues. The ends were cut back, 3 bases at V and 6 bases at J, with 13 bases in the middle. Germline loops: CDR1 KGHSH, CDR2 LQKENI.

The table lists this clonotype with a few counts. This CDR3 reads CSATIAGGHEQFF. CDR3 nucleotide sequence: TGCAGTGCTACCATAGCGGGGGGGCATGAGCAGTTCTTC. The V and J genes are TRBV20-1 and TRBJ2-1, with 11 bases fitting TRBD2. This CDR3 spans 13 amino acids. Trimming cost V 4 bases and J 8 bases; bases outside gene matches: 4. Germline CDR1 and CDR2: DFQATT and SNEGSKA (reference sequence).

This clonotype showed up just a few times. This rearrangement joins TRBV14 to TRBJ1-2, with no clear D. V was shortened by 0 bases and J by 2 bases, with 7 bases between the two germline ends. The CDR3 has 14 amino acids. Germline V gene sequence: CDR1 SGHDN, CDR2 FVKESK. The CDR3 protein is CASSQDSGNYGYTF. The DNA of the CDR3 is TGTGCCAGCAGCCAAGATTCCGGAAACTATGGCTACACCTTC.

This sequence joins TRBV20-1 and TRBJ2-2; D unclear. The CDR3 is 13 amino acids. V lost 6 bases to trimming and J lost 5 bases, with 13 bases between them. Per the germline V gene, CDR1 is DFQATT and CDR2 is SNEGSKA (reference sequence). Here the CDR3 reads CSALNRVTGELFF. As DNA, the CDR3 is TGCAGTGCGCTGAATCGGGTGACCGGGGAGCTGTTTTTT.

The chain links TRBV29-1 to TRBJ2-7; either TRBD1 or TRBD2 may supply D (5 bases each). V was cut by 5 bases and J by 6 bases, with 14 bases left in between. CDR1 is SQVTM, CDR2 ANQGSEA, per germline. The CDR3 spans 12 residues. The CDR3 here is CSVHDREGEQYV. Written as DNA, the CDR3 is TGCAGCGTTCACGACAGAGAGGGCGAGCAGTACGTC.